The 31 T cell receptor beta chains in this list originate from one sample, sequenced in a study of tumor-infiltrating lymphocytes in primary liver carcinoma. Both blood RNA, taken from unsorted whole blood, and germline DNA were extracted. The template, approximately 500 ng total RNA, yielded TCR beta cDNA made with a constant-region primer. Amplification in three nested multiplex PCR rounds with slightly modified ARM-PCR gave rise to TCR beta libraries. Researchers ran the first two PCR rounds for approximately 10 cycles each with TRBV1-TRBV30 forward primers and a C-beta reverse primer. MiXCR, run by TCRdb on the multiplex PCR reads, gives a single entry per CDR3 protein. The profile shows about 200,000 distinct CDR3 sequences, almost 65% of them singletons. The sequenced sample was peripheral blood. All receptors derive from a woman in her fifties or sixties with primary liver carcinoma and hepatitis B virus infection.

Concerning this clonotype itself: A much larger clone lies one base from this, so it may be a read error. This chain joins TRBV30 and TRBJ1-1, with D hard to call. Germline V gene sequence: CDR1 GTSNPN, CDR2 SVGIG (reference sequence). CDR3 size: 15 residues. The CDR3 region is CAWSVRWLPRAEVFF. The CDR3, as DNA: TGTGCCTGGAGTGTACGCTGGCTCCCTCGGGCTGAAGTTTTCTTT.

This clonotype has a handful of counts. This chain joins TRBV14 and TRBJ2-7; 7 bases fit TRBD1. V was pared by 4 bases and J by 6 bases, with 12 bases of the junction left unmatched. From germline, CDR1 is SGHDN and CDR2 FVKESK. The CDR3 has 15 residues. The CDR3 loop reads CASSRPGTVGGEQYF. CDR3 nucleotides: TGTGCCAGCAGCCGACCCGGGACAGTTGGGGGCGAGCAGTACTTC.

Details on this clonotype: Relative to the germline gene, one junction end is altered; a read error may explain this. V usage is TRBV11-3 and J usage is TRBJ1-1; weak D call: TRBD1 (6 bases). The CDR3 is 18 amino acids. Germline V gene data show CDR1 as SGHNT and CDR2 as YENEEA. Here the CDR3 reads CASSLGGLITGTDTEDFF. CDR3 bases: TGTGCCAGCAGCCTCGGGGGGCTTATAACGGGAACGGACACTGAAGATTTCTTT.

This clonotype was seen once. The rearrangement uses TRBV7-9 and TRBJ2-2; no definite D call. This CDR3 spans 11 amino acids. The germline CDR1 and CDR2 sequences are SEHNR and FQNEAQ (reference sequence). Between the trimmed V and J ends, which lost 8 bases and 4 bases, there was a span of 5 bases. CDR3 loop: CASDSTGELFF. The CDR3 DNA sequence: TGTGCCAGCGACTCCACCGGGGAGCTGTTTTTT. The full variable domain, with the rest looked up from reference TRBV7-9 and TRBJ2-2, is DTGVSQNPRHKITKRGQNVTFRCDPISEHNRLYWYRQTLGQGPEFLTYFQNEAQLEKSRLLSDRFSAERPKGSFSTLEIQRTEQGDSAMYLCASDSTGELFFGEGSRLTVL.

The chain recombines TRBV5-1 with TRBJ1-4; 7 positions agree with TRBD1. The CDR3 sequence is 15 residues long. V dropped 4 bases and J dropped 12; count of bases not matched to a gene: 15. From germline, CDR1 is SGHRS and CDR2 YFSETQ. The CDR3 DNA is TGCGCCAGCAGCCCCCGACAGGGTGTTGGTGGGGAACTGTTTTTT. Its translation: CASSPRQGVGGELFF.

This clonotype was seen ten or more times. The chain is built from TRBV6-1 and TRBJ2-7; TRBD2 matches 7 bases. This CDR3 is 15 amino acids long. Trimming cost V 5 bases and J 2 bases; bases outside gene matches: 9. In germline, CDR1 is MNHNS, CDR2 SASEGT. CDR3 in DNA: TGTGCCAGCAGTACCAGCGGGAAAGGAACCTACGAGCAGTACTTC. Its translation is CASSTSGKGTYEQYF.

This clonotype was observed a few times. V usage is TRBV24-1 and J usage is TRBJ2-5; TRBD1 matches 8 bases. The CDR3 is made up of 15 amino acids. Losses at the gene ends were 7 bases for V and 6 bases for J; bases not matched to a gene: 12. The germline gives CDR1 KGHDR, CDR2 SFDVKD. As DNA, the CDR3 is TGTGCCACCAGCCCGCCGACAGGGGAACGGCAGACCCAGTACTTC. The encoded protein is CATSPPTGERQTQYF.

This clonotype was seen a few times. V usage is TRBV28 and J usage is TRBJ2-5, with 7 bases identical to TRBD2. V was clipped by 4 bases and J by 5 bases; unmatched bases: 7. The CDR3 loop spans 14 amino acids. Looked up from germline, CDR1 is MDHEN and CDR2 is SYDVKM. CDR3 bases: TGTGCCAGCAGTTCCGCGGGAGTTCGCGAGACCCAGTACTTC. It encodes CASSSAGVRETQYF.

On this clonotype: One end of the junction is discordant with germline, which a read error may explain. The rearrangement uses TRBV7-6 and TRBJ2-7; D is possibly TRBD1 (6 bases). The CDR3 runs 13 residues. Per germline, CDR1 SGHVS and CDR2 FNYEAQ. The CDR3 coding sequence is TGTGCCAGCAGCTTAGCGACAGGTTACGGGCAGTACTTC. Its translation is CASSLATGYGQYF.

Worth noting for this clonotype: A read error may produce the germline difference seen at one junction end. This sequence joins TRBV10-2 and TRBJ1-2, with a tentative D call TRBD1 (6 bases). Germline V gene data show CDR1 as WSHSY and CDR2 as SAAADI. The CDR3 totals 16 residues. CDR3 residues: CAISESAGGSGYGYTF. Written as DNA, the CDR3 is TGCGCCATCAGTGAGTCGGCGGGGGGCAGTGGCTATGGATACACCTTC.

This rearrangement joins TRBV5-4 to TRBJ1-1; D gene uncertain. The V and J ends lost 1 base and 0 bases respectively, with 7 bases between them. The length of the CDR3 is 14 residues. Germline CDR1 is SGHNT and CDR2 is YYREEE (reference sequence). CDR3 coding DNA: TGTGCCAGCAGCTTGTCCTCCATGAACACTGAAGCTTTCTTT. This codes for CASSLSSMNTEAFF.

The chain links TRBV11-2 to TRBJ1-1, with D perhaps TRBD1 (6 bases). The CDR3 totals 17 residues. Germline values: CDR1 SGHAT, CDR2 FQNNGV. The ends were cut back, 4 bases at V and 3 bases at J, with 21 bases in the middle. Here the CDR3 DNA reads TGTGCCAGCAGCTGGATGCTGGCAGGGGACCGCGACACTGAAGCTTTCTTT. This codes for CASSWMLAGDRDTEAFF.

Here the CDR3 reads CASIRWGVLKTQYF. In DNA, the CDR3 is TGTGCCAGCATCCGATGGGGCGTCCTGAAGACCCAGTACTTC. The rearrangement links TRBV11-2 to TRBJ2-5; TRBD1 is a possible D gene (5 bases). Deletions cut 7 bases from V and 6 bases from J, with 18 bases between. The CDR3 contains 14 residues. Germline-derived CDR1 and CDR2 are SGHAT and FQNNGV.

The V call is TRBV7-6, the J call TRBJ2-1; 10 bases fit TRBD1. The CDR3 has 16 amino acids. The V gene end was trimmed by 5 bases and the J gene end by 2 bases; junction bases not matched to a gene: 6. Germline V lookup: CDR1 SGHVS, CDR2 FNYEAQ. CDR3 protein: CASSGRTGGAYNEQFF. The CDR3 nucleotides are TGTGCCAGCAGCGGGCGGACAGGGGGGGCCTACAATGAGCAGTTCTTC.

This clonotype was seen ten or more times. This chain connects TRBV12-3 or TRBV12-4 to TRBJ2-1; 7 positions match TRBD2. This CDR3 is built from 13 residues. After removal of 7 bases from V and 7 bases from J, the junction contained 7 bases not matched to a gene. The CDR3 DNA follows: TGTGCCAGCAAGATAGCGGGCTTAAATGAGCAGTTCTTC. Protein: CASKIAGLNEQFF.

This clonotype is a singleton in its sample. Its ends do not fully match the called genes, so a read error is possible. CDR3 amino acids: CASSRLAGCSEQYF. For the CDR3, the DNA is TGTGCCAGCAGCAGGCTAGCGGGGTGCTCGGAGCAATACTTC. The rearrangement links TRBV11-2 to TRBJ2-7; 9 bases line up with TRBD2. CDR3 length: 14 amino acids. Germline lookup yields CDR1 SGHAT and CDR2 FQNNGV.

This clonotype has more than one count but fewer than ten. The J gene is TRBJ1-3, the V gene TRBV7-9; D is unresolved. The CDR3 consists of 17 residues. The germline V gene encodes CDR1 SEHNR and CDR2 FQNEAQ (reference sequence). Trimming removed 0 bases from V and 0 bases from J, with 12 bases in between. The CDR3 is CASSLALSGSSGNTIYF. CDR3 DNA: TGTGCCAGCAGCTTAGCGTTGTCGGGAAGCTCTGGAAACACCATATATTTT.

The chain employs TRBV2 and TRBJ2-5; perhaps TRBD1 as D (6 bases). V was cut by 8 bases and J by 2 bases, with 9 bases left in between. The CDR3 runs 12 residues. Germline V CDR1 and CDR2: SNHLY, FYNNEI. The CDR3 DNA is TGTGCCAGCGACAGGAGGCAAGAGACCCAGTACTTC. It translates to CASDRRQETQYF.

Remarks on this clonotype: Sequence at one end of the junction differs from germline and may be a read error. The CDR3, as DNA: TGTGTCAGCACCCAGGGGGTCAGAGCTGAAACTTTCTTT. It codes for CVSTQGVRAETFF. This rearrangement joins TRBV6-5 to TRBJ1-1; 7 bases are shared with TRBD1. The CDR3 runs to 13 residues. Germline assignment: CDR1 MNHEY and CDR2 SVGAGI.

This clonotype was seen ten or more times. V is TRBV30 and J is TRBJ2-3, with unresolved D. Germline CDR1 reads GTSNPN; CDR2 reads SVGIG (reference sequence). This CDR3 comprises 14 residues. V was trimmed by 5 bases and J by 1 base, leaving 13 bases between them. The CDR3 sequence: CAWSRSGGTDTQYF. Written as DNA, the CDR3 is TGTGCCTGGTCCCGCTCGGGCGGCACAGATACGCAGTATTTT.

V usage is TRBV29-1 and J usage is TRBJ2-5, with 7 bases matching TRBD1. V gave up 6 bases and J gave up 5 bases; unmatched junction bases: 9. CDR1 is SQVTM and CDR2 is ANQGSEA in the germline V gene. This CDR3 has 13 residues. The DNA for the CDR3 is TGCAGCGTGAGAGAGGGGGCACTGGAGACCCAGTACTTC. It codes for CSVREGALETQYF.

The V gene is TRBV9, the J gene TRBJ2-2, with 10 bases that match TRBD1. V lost 6 bases to trimming and J lost 7 bases; unmatched junction nucleotides: 3. The CDR3 loop spans 13 amino acids. Germline V CDR1 and CDR2: SGDLS, YYNGEE. The CDR3 loop is CASTTGGRGELFF. DNA for the CDR3: TGTGCCAGCACGACAGGGGGCCGCGGGGAGCTGTTTTTT.

This clonotype has just one count. A much larger clone lies one base from this, so it may be a read error. The V and J genes are TRBV30 and TRBJ1-1; D call uncertain. The germline V gene has CDR1 GTSNPN and CDR2 SVGIG (reference sequence). CDR3 length: 11 residues. The V and J ends lost 6 bases and 0 bases respectively, with 5 bases between them. In DNA, the CDR3 is TGTGCCTGTACGGTGAACACTGAAGCTTTCTTT. Amino acid sequence: CACTVNTEAFF.

The V and J genes are TRBV6-1 and TRBJ1-5; 8 positions agree with TRBD1. The CDR3 covers 15 residues. The germline V gene has CDR1 MNHNS and CDR2 SASEGT. CDR3 DNA: TGTGCTAACAGTGGGACAGGCCGAAGCAATCAGCCCCAGCATTTT. It yields the protein CANSGTGRSNQPQHF.

The sample holds many counts of this clonotype. This chain uses TRBV6-5 with TRBJ1-1, with 7 bases that match TRBD1. The trim removed 0 bases at V and 3 bases at J, leaving 1 base unmatched. CDR1 MNHEY and CDR2 SVGAGI come from the germline V gene. There are 14 residues in the CDR3. The CDR3 DNA sequence: TGTGCCAGCAGTTACTCCAGGGGGGACACTGAAGCTTTCTTT. Translating gives CASSYSRGDTEAFF.

This clonotype was seen a handful of times. This chain uses TRBV5-1 with TRBJ2-5; unclear D gene. Germline V gives CDR1 SGHRS, CDR2 YFSETQ. The CDR3 covers 14 residues. Trimming shortened V by 2 bases and J by 2 bases, and 10 bases separated the two germline ends. CDR3 bases: TGCGCCAGCAGCTTTGGAGAACTACAAGAGACCCAGTACTTC. Translating gives CASSFGELQETQYF. Using reference TRBV5-1 and TRBJ2-5 for the parts outside the CDR3, the full variable domain is KAGVTQTPRYLIKTRGQQVTLSCSPISGHRSVSWYQQTPGQGLQFLFEYFSETQRNKGNFPGRFSGRQFSNSRSEMNVSTLELGDSALYLCASSFGELQETQYFGPGTRLLVL.

A few counts support this clonotype. The J gene is TRBJ2-5, the V gene TRBV7-9; TRBD2 matches at 7 bases. Germline-derived CDR1 and CDR2 are SEHNR and FQNEAQ (reference sequence). There are 15 residues in the CDR3. With 3 bases clipped from V and 3 bases from J, the junction kept 7 bases outside the gene matches. CDR3 sequence: CASSLSSLAEETQYF. In DNA, the CDR3 is TGTGCCAGCAGCTTGAGTAGTCTAGCGGAAGAGACCCAGTACTTC.

This clonotype was recorded once. The conserved closing phenylalanine or tryptophan is absent in this CDR3, likely reflecting a read error. The chain couples TRBV4-2 to TRBJ2-7; perhaps TRBD2 as D (5 bases). Trimming removed 3 bases from V and 3 bases from J, with 15 bases in between. The CDR3 covers 15 residues. The germline gives CDR1 LGHNA, CDR2 YNFKEQ. Written as DNA, the CDR3 is TGTGCCAGCAGCCACGATCCGGGGTCGATCTACGAGCAGTACTCC. Protein sequence: CASSHDPGSIYEQYS.

Of note for this clonotype: A much larger clone is a single base away; this may be a read error. The chain links TRBV4-1 to TRBJ2-1, with TRBD1 identical over 11 bases. Germline CDR1 MGHRA, CDR2 YSYEKL. This CDR3 comprises 15 residues. The CDR3 loop reads CASSQWDRGANELFF. In nucleotides, the CDR3 is TGCGCCAGCAGCCAGTGGGACAGGGGGGCCAATGAGCTGTTCTTC.

Worth noting for this clonotype: At one boundary the junction diverges from the germline segment, which might be a read error. This rearrangement joins TRBV11-2 to TRBJ1-5; tentatively, D is TRBD1 (5 bases). The CDR3 runs 15 residues. Germline loops: CDR1 SGHAT, CDR2 FQNNGV. The CDR3 protein is CATSPRDVSDQPQHF. For the CDR3, the DNA is TGTGCCACCAGCCCCAGGGACGTGAGCGATCAGCCCCAGCATTTT.

Relative to its sample, this clonotype is large. The J gene is TRBJ2-3, the V gene TRBV11-2; D gene unclear. Germline-derived CDR1 and CDR2 are SGHAT and FQNNGV. The CDR3 has 12 residues. V dropped 5 bases and J dropped 6 bases, with 9 bases sitting between them. For the CDR3, the DNA is TGTGCCAGCAGCCCCTGGGCGGATACGCAGTATTTT. Translated: CASSPWADTQYF.